This T cell receptor (beta chain) was captured by sequencing in a study of early T cells in non-severe SARS-CoV-2 infection (dated by TCRdb to the early 2020s). About the study as a whole: TCR sequencing used bulk RNA from unsorted whole blood, so alpha and beta chains could not be paired. Broader findings and caveats from the paper: VDJdb matching was skewed toward anti-spike CD8 responses and likely underestimated virus-specific expansions, missing private and CD4 specificities.

This clonotype has just a few counts. This receptor's antigen is unknown. Base qualities are not provided; no much larger clone lies one nucleotide away. The study was a case-control design nested within a healthcare worker cohort in London, UK, with weekly nasopharyngeal swab PCR tests and blood sampling. Healthcare workers were recruited during the week of the UK lockdown, between 23 and 31 March 2020, and followed weekly for up to roughly 15 weeks. The library came from 5' RACE. For sequencing, a NextSeq 500 was employed. Unique molecular identifiers were attached to individual cDNA molecules in the TCR library protocol so that sequencing error and PCR bias could be corrected. TCR alpha and beta chains were both sequenced, and the abundances of alpha and beta sequences in each sample were closely correlated with each other. The authors' analysis ran thus. V gene, J gene and CDR3 annotation of TCR sequences was performed with Decombinator V4. Expanded TCRs were defined as changing significantly between any two time points under a Poisson model with p below 0.0001. Abundances of TCRs were expressed as counts per million after normalisation to the total number of TCRs sequenced in each sample. TRAV1-2 paired with TRAJ12, TRAJ20 or TRAJ33 defined MAIT TCRs, while TRAV10 paired with TRAJ18 defined iNKT TCRs. VDJdb, accessed 1 November 2021, was searched for CMV, EBV and SARS-CoV-2 annotated TCRs, with TCRs annotated for multiple antigens excluded. TCRdb's own reprocessing of the public reads used fastp at Q25 and MiXCR and kept productive beta chains. When rows share a CDR3 protein, they turn into one entry using the most common DNA and genes. None of the V and J calls come from the authors' own analysis; TCRdb made them. For this sample there are about 64,000 distinct CDR3 sequences; about 17% appear just once. Roughly 8.2% of the sample is held by the ten biggest clonotypes.

According to the germline V gene (reference sequence), CDR1 reads GTSNPN and CDR2 reads SVGIG. Trimming takes 0 bases from V and 2 bases from J, and the germline ends sit 5 bases apart. The CDR3 runs 13 amino acids, cysteine and phenylalanine included. Only the CDR3 DNA stays, 39 bases, in frame from base 1. The input for sequencing was whole blood, taken at baseline. This chain is built from TRBV30 and TRBJ1-5; the D gene identity is not certain. The receptor was derived from an adult who was a healthcare worker with PCR-confirmed SARS-CoV-2 infection or an uninfected control (not recorded which). In nucleotides, the sequence is TGTGCCTGGAGTGTTCGGGGCAATCAGCCCCAGCATTTT. The translation is CAWSVRGNQPQHF.